Listed here is a single T cell receptor beta chain. The specificity of this receptor is unknown. Qualities for individual bases were not recorded, and no much larger clone is one base off. The immunoSEQ Assay, a bias-controlled multiplex PCR, was used to amplify TCRbeta CDR3 regions from genomic DNA. In the authors' own workflow: The number of nucleated cells in each sample was estimated from the amplification of reference gene primers within the assay. Sequence reads were collapsed and filtered to measure the absolute abundance of every unique TCRbeta CDR3 rearrangement. Productive Simpson clonality was computed per sample as the square root of Simpson's diversity index over productive rearrangements. TCRdb took this table from immuneACCESS and kept in-frame rearrangements with V and J called. Such tables lack part of the clones; where checked against another copy, unresolved V genes explain under half of the gap, and the rest is unexplained. For V, J and clone size, that table is used; D and trimming come from the DNA. The sample records 150,000 to 200,000 clones, approximately 82% of which are singletons. About 18% of the sample is in the top ten clones.

The data originate from a study of blood T cell repertoires in COVID-19 (dated by TCRdb to the early 2020s). About the full investigation: Samples covering the acute and convalescent phases of COVID-19 were provided by collaborators in the United States, Italy and Spain. The repertoires were released in a freely available public database meant as a resource for research on the immune response to SARS-CoV-2. Deeply sampled blood TCRbeta repertoires from subjects exposed to, actively infected with, or recovered from COVID-19 were included in the dataset. The sample metadata nearly always contained a de-identified subject ID, COVID-19 status, age in years and sex. The material from the prospective study consisted of cDNA or gDNA derived from T cells, B-cell-depleted T cells, or PBMCs. Where available, HLA class I and class II types were obtained from metadata supplied by the sample provider rather than from assay-based typing. The samples were drawn from two sources: the first 160 participants of the ongoing ImmuneRACE study, and fewer than 1,500 subjects contributed by 6 global collaborators.

Participants in the prospective study were enrolled through a virtual design, were aged about 18 to 100 years, and lived in roughly 24 United States geographic areas. To assign participants to cohorts, the prospective study relied on clinical history that participants themselves reported in a screening survey and a study questionnaire. Recovered participants in ImmuneRACE Cohort 3 were defined by two consecutive negative NP/OP PCR tests, clearance by a healthcare professional, or resolution of symptoms. In the prospective study, whole blood, serum and a nasopharyngeal or oropharyngeal swab were collected from each participant by mobile phlebotomists. Over an approximately 2-month period, participants in the prospective study had the option of providing additional blood draws and questionnaires. Prospective study blood samples were shipped either frozen or at room temperature before DNA extraction.

The research as a whole found: The amount of clinical and demographic metadata varied by source and participant and was provided uncurated.

Measured from the cysteine to the phenylalanine, the CDR3 is 16 residues long. Just CDR3 DNA is preserved here, 48 bases in frame from base 1. Trimming takes 1 base from V and 0 bases from J, and the germline ends sit 10 bases apart. The germline V gene (reference sequence) sets CDR1 to LGHDT and CDR2 to YNNKEL. Specimen: PBMCs or T cells enriched from blood (not recorded which). Rearrangement joined TRBV3-1 (or the pseudogene TRBV3-2) to TRBJ1-5; a tentative D match to TRBD1 spans 5 bases. This sequence originates from a woman aged 50 to 65 who had recovered from COVID-19. Here the CDR3 is given as CASSQGSGYSNQPQHF. The sequenced DNA is TGTGCCAGCAGCCAAGGTTCAGGGTATAGCAATCAGCCCCAGCATTTT.